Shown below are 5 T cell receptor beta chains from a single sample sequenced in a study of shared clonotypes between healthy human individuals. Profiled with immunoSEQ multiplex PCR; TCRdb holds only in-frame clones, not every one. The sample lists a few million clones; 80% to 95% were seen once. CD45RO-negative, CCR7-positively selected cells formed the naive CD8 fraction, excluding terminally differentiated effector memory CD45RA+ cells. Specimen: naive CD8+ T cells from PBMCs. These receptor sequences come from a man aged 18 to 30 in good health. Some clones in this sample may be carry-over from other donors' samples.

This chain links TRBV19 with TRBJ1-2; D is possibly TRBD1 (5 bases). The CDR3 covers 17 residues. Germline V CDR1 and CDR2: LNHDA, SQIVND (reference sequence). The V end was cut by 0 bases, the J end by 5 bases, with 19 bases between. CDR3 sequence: CASSIDVVSGFSYGYTF. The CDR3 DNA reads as TGTGCCAGTAGTATAGACGTTGTCTCAGGGTTTTCATATGGCTACACCTTC.

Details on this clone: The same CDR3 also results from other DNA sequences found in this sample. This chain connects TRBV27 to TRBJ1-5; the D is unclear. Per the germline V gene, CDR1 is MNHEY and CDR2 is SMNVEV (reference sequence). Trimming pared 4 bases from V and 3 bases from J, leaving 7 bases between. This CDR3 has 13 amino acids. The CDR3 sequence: CASSSYSNQPQHF. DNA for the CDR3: TGTGCCAGCAGTTCGTACTCCAATCAGCCCCAGCATTTT.

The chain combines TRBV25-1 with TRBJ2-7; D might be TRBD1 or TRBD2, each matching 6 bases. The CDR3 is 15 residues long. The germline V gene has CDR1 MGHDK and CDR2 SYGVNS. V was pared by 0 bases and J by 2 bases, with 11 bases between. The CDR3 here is CASSEYLRGAYEQYF. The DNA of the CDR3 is TGTGCCAGCAGTGAATATCTGAGGGGGGCCTACGAGCAGTACTTC.

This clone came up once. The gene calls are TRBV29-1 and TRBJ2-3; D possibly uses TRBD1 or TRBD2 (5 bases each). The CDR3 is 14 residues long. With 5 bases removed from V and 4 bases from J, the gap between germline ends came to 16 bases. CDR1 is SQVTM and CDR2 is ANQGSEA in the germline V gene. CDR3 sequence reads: CSVLGLLEADTQYF. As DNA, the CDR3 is TGCAGCGTTCTGGGGCTACTAGAGGCAGATACGCAGTATTTT.

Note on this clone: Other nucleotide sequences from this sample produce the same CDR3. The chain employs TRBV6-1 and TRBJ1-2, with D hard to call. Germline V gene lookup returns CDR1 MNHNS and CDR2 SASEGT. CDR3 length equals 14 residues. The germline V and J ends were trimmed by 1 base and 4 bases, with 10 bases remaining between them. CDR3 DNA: TGTGCCAGCAGTGAAGGAAGGACGGGCTATGGCTACACCTTC. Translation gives CASSEGRTGYGYTF.